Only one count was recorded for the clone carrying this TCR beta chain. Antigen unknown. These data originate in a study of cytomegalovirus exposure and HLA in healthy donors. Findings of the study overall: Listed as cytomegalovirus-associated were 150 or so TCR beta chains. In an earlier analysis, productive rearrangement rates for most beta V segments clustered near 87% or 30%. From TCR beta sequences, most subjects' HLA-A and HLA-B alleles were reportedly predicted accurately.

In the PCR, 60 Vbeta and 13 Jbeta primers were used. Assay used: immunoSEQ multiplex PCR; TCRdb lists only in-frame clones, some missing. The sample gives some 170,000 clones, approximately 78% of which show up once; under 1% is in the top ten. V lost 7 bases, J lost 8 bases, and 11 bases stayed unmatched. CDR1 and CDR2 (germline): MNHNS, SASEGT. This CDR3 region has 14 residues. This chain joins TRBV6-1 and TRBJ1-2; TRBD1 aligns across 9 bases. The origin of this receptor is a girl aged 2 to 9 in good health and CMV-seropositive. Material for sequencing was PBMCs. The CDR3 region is CASTRTGALRGYTF. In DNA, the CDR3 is TGTGCCAGCACCCGGACAGGGGCCTTGAGGGGCTACACCTTC.